Following are 2 T cell receptor beta chains from one sample sequenced in a study of T-cell reconstitution after alpha-beta-depleted transplantation in children. Unique molecular identifiers tagged the TCRbeta library. One entry per CDR3 protein, called by TCRdb with MiXCR from the PCR reads. Of 450,000 to 600,000 distinct CDR3 sequences listed, over 9.5% are singletons. Sequenced here: PBMCs, sampled before TCRalphabeta/CD19-depleted stem cell transplant. These receptors all come from a child aged 2-15 years with inherited bone marrow failure, due to receive a stem cell transplant.

This clonotype was seen a handful of times. DNA of the CDR3: TGTGCCAGTAGTACCCCGGGGCAGGGGGTGAACACTGAAGCTTTCTTT. It translates to CASSTPGQGVNTEAFF. The chain is built from TRBV19 and TRBJ1-1, with 7 bases matching TRBD1. J was trimmed by 0 bases and V by 4 bases; bases with no gene match: 8. From germline, CDR1 is LNHDA and CDR2 SQIVND (reference sequence). The CDR3 is 16 amino acids.

This clonotype was detected ten times or more. The chain couples TRBV11-2 to TRBJ2-3, with 9 bases fitting TRBD2. V shed 5 bases and J 5 bases; nucleotides not matched to a gene: 11. The CDR3 runs to 16 residues. Per the germline V gene, CDR1 is SGHAT and CDR2 is FQNNGV. The CDR3 spells CASSTLWAGGKDTQYF. The DNA for the CDR3 is TGTGCCAGCAGCACCCTCTGGGCGGGAGGGAAAGATACGCAGTATTTT.